This TCR beta chain was found in a study of shared clonotypes between healthy human individuals. Findings of the study overall: Clonotype sharing among donors was thought likely to change with sequencing depth.

CDR1 and CDR2 (germline): SGDLS, YYNGEE. The V gene end was trimmed by 1 base and the J gene end by 1 base; junction bases not matched to a gene: 6. The CDR3 contains 16 residues. Details on this clone: Its antigen remains unidentified.

Clones were read by immunoSEQ multiplex PCR, and TCRdb kept only the in-frame ones, dropping some. The table shows some 1.4 million clones, with roughly 96% occurring only once. This TCR derives from a man aged 25 to 40 in good health. J is TRBJ2-3 and V is TRBV9, with 7 bases aligning to TRBD1. The sequenced sample consisted of naive CD4+ T cells sorted from blood. Documented subset: CD45RA+ positively selected. DNA of the CDR3: TGTGCCAGCAGCGTAAAGGACAGGCTGGGCACAGATACGCAGTATTTT. It codes for CASSVKDRLGTDTQYF.